These 15 T cell receptor beta chains were all obtained from the same sample, sequenced in a study of blood T cell repertoires in COVID-19. Repertoires were generated with immunoSEQ multiplex PCR, while TCRdb's copy carries only in-frame clones and drops some. The top ten hold less than 6% of the sample, which has approximately 400,000 clones, 83% seen once. The sample comprised PBMCs or T cells enriched from blood (not recorded which). These receptors were obtained from a woman aged 45-65 years who had recovered from COVID-19.

This chain connects TRBV5-6 to TRBJ1-1; 8 bases match TRBD1. V lost 1 base and J lost 6; bases outside the gene matches: 5. This CDR3 has 14 residues. Germline V CDR1 and CDR2: SGHDT, YYEEEE. The CDR3 sequence: CASSLPTGASEAFF. CDR3 nucleotide sequence: TGTGCCAGCAGCTTGCCGACAGGGGCATCTGAAGCTTTCTTT.

This clone appeared a single time. The chain links TRBV11-2 to TRBJ2-1; the D is unclear. Per germline, CDR1 SGHAT and CDR2 FQNNGV. V was pared by 5 bases and J by 7 bases, with 6 bases between. This CDR3 is built from 11 residues. CDR3 coding DNA: TGTGCCAGCAGCAACTATAATGAGCAGTTCTTC. Amino acids: CASSNYNEQFF.

This clone was seen only once. The rearrangement links TRBV7-9 to TRBJ2-3; the match to TRBD2 covers 14 bases. V lost 5 bases, J lost 10 bases, and 14 bases stayed unmatched. Germline loops: CDR1 SEHNR, CDR2 FQNEAQ (reference sequence). This CDR3 is built from 17 residues. CDR3 sequence: CASSPFPGLAGEPAQYF. The CDR3 DNA reads TGTGCCAGCAGCCCCTTTCCGGGACTAGCGGGGGAACCGGCGCAGTATTTT.

The CDR3: CASSQGAVFNYGYTF. The CDR3 nucleotides are TGTGCCAGCAGCCAAGGAGCGGTCTTCAACTATGGCTACACCTTC. This sequence joins TRBV14 and TRBJ1-2; no clear D. Germline V gene data show CDR1 as SGHDN and CDR2 as FVKESK. The CDR3 is 15 amino acids. V was clipped by 1 base and J by 2 bases, with 11 bases between them.

This sequence joins TRBV6-5 and TRBJ1-1, with 10 bases matching TRBD1. CDR1 is MNHEY and CDR2 is SVGAGI in the germline V gene. Trimming removed 6 bases from V and 8 bases from J; junction bases left unmatched: 6. The CDR3 runs to 13 residues. The CDR3 region is CASRTGGVSEAFF. The DNA of the CDR3 is TGTGCCAGCAGGACAGGGGGCGTTTCCGAAGCTTTCTTT.

V usage is TRBV4-2 and J usage is TRBJ2-3, with D perhaps TRBD2 (5 bases). Between the trimmed V and J ends, which lost 0 bases and 4 bases, there was a span of 14 bases. The CDR3 is 16 amino acids. Germline V CDR1 and CDR2: LGHNA, YNFKEQ. The CDR3 spells CASSQERVVDADTQYF. The CDR3 DNA sequence: TGTGCCAGCAGCCAAGAGAGGGTAGTTGACGCAGATACGCAGTATTTT.

CDR3 residues: CASSVGTGILDTQYF. DNA for the CDR3: TGTGCCAGCAGCGTGGGGACAGGTATCCTTGATACGCAGTATTTT. The chain carries TRBV9 and TRBJ2-3, with 8 bases fitting TRBD1. The germline V gene has CDR1 SGDLS and CDR2 YYNGEE. V gave up 2 bases and J gave up 6 bases; unmatched junction bases: 8. The CDR3 length is 15 residues.

This sequence joins TRBV4-3 and TRBJ1-3; D is undetermined. The CDR3 is 17 amino acids. Germline V CDR1 and CDR2: LGHNA, YSLEER. V dropped 1 base and J dropped 0 bases, with 13 bases sitting between them. Written as DNA, the CDR3 is TGCGCCAGCAGCCAAGTCCCACTTACTAGCTCTGGAAACACCATATATTTT. Residues: CASSQVPLTSSGNTIYF.

V usage is TRBV6-2 or TRBV6-3 and J usage is TRBJ1-2; D gene unclear. The V gene's germline CDR1 is MNHEY and CDR2 SVGEGT. The CDR3 covers 10 residues. Trimming shortened V by 4 bases and J by 8 bases, and 5 bases separated the two germline ends. This CDR3 reads CASSSVGYTF. The DNA for the CDR3 is TGTGCCAGCAGTTCGGTGGGCTACACCTTC.

CDR3 in DNA: TGTGCCAGCAGTGCAGAAGACACTGAAGCTTTCTTT. The encoded protein is CASSAEDTEAFF. The chain combines TRBV2 with TRBJ1-1, with D unresolved. Trimming removed 4 bases from V and 3 bases from J, with 6 bases in between. CDR3 length: 12 residues. Germline CDR1 SNHLY, CDR2 FYNNEI.

Remarks on this clone: Mismatch with germline at one junction end may stem from a read error. The genes are TRBV5-1 and TRBJ1-1, with a tentative D call TRBD1 (6 bases). The germline gives CDR1 SGHRS, CDR2 YFSETQ. The CDR3 length is 13 residues. The CDR3 region is CASSYTGNAEAFF. The CDR3 DNA reads as TGCGCCAGCAGCTATACAGGGAACGCTGAAGCTTTCTTT.

The chain carries TRBV6-1 and TRBJ2-5; D is possibly TRBD2 (5 bases). Germline V CDR1 and CDR2: MNHNS, SASEGT. V was trimmed by 2 bases and J by 5 bases, leaving 9 bases between them. CDR3 size: 13 residues. This chain's CDR3 is CASSERGYETQYF. As DNA, the CDR3 is TGTGCCAGCAGTGAAAGAGGGTACGAGACCCAGTACTTC.

This rearrangement joins TRBV2 to TRBJ1-3; the match to TRBD1 covers 10 bases. The CDR3 covers 14 residues. Per the germline V gene, CDR1 is SNHLY and CDR2 is FYNNEI. V was pared by 6 bases and J by 3 bases, with 2 bases of the junction left unmatched. The CDR3 nucleotides are TGTGCCAGCAGAGGGACAGGGGTTGGAAACACCATATATTTT. Protein product: CASRGTGVGNTIYF.

Only a few counts were recorded for this clone. The rearrangement uses TRBV4-2 and TRBJ1-1; D is unclear. V shed 4 bases and J shed 1 base, with 13 bases lying between them. The CDR3 length is 15 residues. Germline CDR1 LGHNA, CDR2 YNFKEQ. This CDR3 is CASSLGSSQNTEAFF. The CDR3 DNA is TGTGCCAGCAGCCTCGGGAGTTCCCAGAACACTGAAGCTTTCTTT.

V and J are TRBV6-5 and TRBJ2-2; D gene uncertain. Trimming removed 1 base from V and 2 bases from J, with 8 bases in between. Germline lookup yields CDR1 MNHEY and CDR2 SVGAGI. The CDR3 totals 15 residues. CDR3 nucleotide sequence: TGTGCCAGCAGTTACTACCGCAGAAACACCGGGGAGCTGTTTTTT. Protein product: CASSYYRRNTGELFF.